These 12 T cell receptor beta chains share one sample of origin, sequenced in a study of spatial heterogeneity in lung cancer. TCRdb re-derived calls from the 5' RACE reads in MiXCR, one entry per CDR3 protein. The sample records almost 75,000 distinct CDR3 sequences, approximately 12% being singletons. Time point here: sample taken at primary tumor resection. The authors sequenced whole RNA from tumor, nontumor lung or frozen PBMC without sorting. Sequencing was performed on PBMCs, taken at surgery. These receptors came from a male donor with early-stage non-small cell lung cancer.

This clonotype was seen only once. Possible read error: a much larger clone is one base away. The chain combines TRBV29-1 with TRBJ1-1, with a possible D match to TRBD1 (6 bases). The CDR3 has 13 residues. V lost 5 bases and J lost 1, with 11 bases in between. Germline-derived CDR1 and CDR2 are SQVTM and ANQGSEA. CDR3 protein: CSVHWTANTEAFF. The CDR3 bases are TGCAGCGTTCATTGGACAGCGAACACTGAAGCTTTCTTT.

This clonotype has just one count. V is TRBV7-9 and J is TRBJ1-4, with a tentative D call TRBD1 (6 bases). Per the germline V gene, CDR1 is SEHNR and CDR2 is FQNEAQ (reference sequence). Between the trimmed V and J ends, which lost 9 bases and 8 bases, there was a span of 16 bases. The CDR3 has 13 amino acids. The CDR3, as DNA: TGTGCCAGTACAGGGAGCAAGGGCGAAAAACTGTTTTTT. Amino acids: CASTGSKGEKLFF.

The chain joins TRBV4-2 to TRBJ2-7, with 7 positions matching TRBD2. Unmatched junction bases numbered 3, after V lost 6 bases and J lost 1 base. CDR3 size: 13 residues. Per the germline V gene, CDR1 is LGHNA and CDR2 is YNFKEQ. CDR3 DNA sequence: TGTGCCAGCAGTCGGGACTATTCCTACGAGCAGTACTTC. This sequence encodes CASSRDYSYEQYF.

This clonotype was observed many times. The chain has TRBV20-1 and TRBJ1-1; tentative D call: TRBD1 (6 bases). This CDR3 has 12 residues. The V gene lost 6 bases and the J gene lost 3 bases, with 11 bases spanning the gap. Germline V gives CDR1 DFQATT, CDR2 SNEGSKA (reference sequence). The CDR3 loop reads CSANREDTEAFF. CDR3 nucleotide sequence: TGCAGTGCCAACAGGGAAGACACTGAAGCTTTCTTT.

This clonotype was observed a handful of times. V usage is TRBV14 and J usage is TRBJ2-7; TRBD1 matches 8 bases. Germline V gives CDR1 SGHDN, CDR2 FVKESK. The CDR3 covers 12 residues. Trimming removed 3 bases from V and 12 bases from J; junction bases left unmatched: 7. Here the CDR3 DNA reads TGTGCCAGCAGCCAGGACTCCAGGGGGCGGTACTTC. As protein: CASSQDSRGRYF.

This clonotype has only a few counts. The chain is built from TRBV6-2 or TRBV6-3 and TRBJ2-7; possibly TRBD2 for D (5 bases). Germline V gene data show CDR1 as MNHEY and CDR2 as SVGEGT. The CDR3 has 15 residues. V lost 4 bases, J lost 6 bases, and 19 bases lay in between. The CDR3 DNA reads TGTGCCAGCAGTTCCCCCGGGGTCTCCGTCGGCGAGCAGTACTTC. It specifies CASSSPGVSVGEQYF.

In this sample, this clonotype turned up a few times. The V call is TRBV7-3, the J call TRBJ2-1; 9 bases agree with TRBD2. CDR3 length: 15 residues. CDR1 SGHTA and CDR2 FQGTGA come from the germline V gene. V gave up 3 bases and J gave up 4 bases; unmatched junction bases: 4. CDR3 sequence: CASSLGGRAYNEQFF. The CDR3 bases are TGTGCCAGCAGCTTGGGCGGGAGGGCATACAATGAGCAGTTCTTC.

This clonotype was seen at least ten times. The gene calls are TRBV7-2 and TRBJ1-5; D is possibly TRBD1 (6 bases). This CDR3 comprises 16 residues. The germline V and J ends were trimmed by 5 bases and 0 bases, with 14 bases remaining between them. Germline V CDR1 and CDR2: SGHTA, FQGNSA. The CDR3 DNA is TGTGCCAGCAGCCCGCAGGGGACTTATAGCAATCAGCCCCAGCATTTT. Its protein is CASSPQGTYSNQPQHF.

By proportion, this clonotype is medium-sized. V and J are TRBV27 and TRBJ2-7; no clear D gene. V shed 0 bases and J shed 3 bases, with 6 bases lying between them. This CDR3 contains 13 residues. CDR1 is MNHEY and CDR2 is SMNVEV in the germline V gene (reference sequence). The CDR3 nucleotides read TGTGCCAGCAGTTTATCGGGCCGCTACGAGCAGTACTTC. Amino acid sequence: CASSLSGRYEQYF.

V and J are TRBV9 and TRBJ2-1; 7 bases match TRBD2. CDR1 and CDR2 (germline): SGDLS, YYNGEE. This CDR3 spans 15 amino acids. V shed 0 bases, J shed 7 bases, and the junction held 7 bases outside the gene matches. The CDR3 loop reads CASSVGAGVGNEQFF. CDR3 nucleotides: TGTGCCAGCAGCGTAGGGGCGGGAGTAGGGAATGAGCAGTTCTTC.

The chain combines TRBV9 with TRBJ2-1; 9 bases line up with TRBD1. Germline assignment: CDR1 SGDLS and CDR2 YYNGEE. The CDR3 runs to 15 residues. After removal of 3 bases from V and 7 bases from J, the junction contained 8 bases not matched to a gene. CDR3 bases: TGTGCCAGCAGCGCGTACGACAGGGGGAAGAATGAGCAGTTCTTC. Encoded protein: CASSAYDRGKNEQFF.

This sequence joins TRBV7-9 and TRBJ1-2; the D gene is possibly TRBD1 (6 bases). CDR3 length: 14 residues. V was cut by 4 bases and J by 3 bases, with 12 bases left in between. The germline V gene has CDR1 SEHNR and CDR2 FQNEAQ (reference sequence). The CDR3 nucleotides are TGTGCCAGCAGCTCCCAACAGGGTGACTATGGCTACACCTTC. Its protein product is CASSSQQGDYGYTF.